This is a list of T cell receptor beta chains from one sample in a study of T cell clonotyping in hematopoietic cell transplantation. Clones were sequenced by immunoSEQ multiplex PCR, and TCRdb holds only the in-frame ones, with some missing. This sample has fewer than 70,000 clones; around 94% occur once, and the top ten carry under 2%. Sequenced sample: peripheral blood mononuclear cells. Source of these receptors: a middle-aged man in good health. Some clones in this sample may be carry-over from other donors' samples. The CDR3 runs from the conserved cysteine through the conserved F or W. Each record gives: V gene, D gene, clone size, J gene, CDR3 DNA, CDR3 protein. The D gene is left open where the match is weak. Expanded clones are given a class, and other clones once, few, many or no size at all.

TRBV29-1,-,few,TRBJ2-7,TGCAGCGTTTTGGTTCTCCGGACGGTTAACTACGAGCAGTACTTC,CSVLVLRTVNYEQYF
TRBV2,TRBD1,-,TRBJ2-7,TGTGCCAGCAGTGAAAACAGGGGGCCGGACGAGCAGTACTTC,CASSENRGPDEQYF
TRBV6-5,TRBD1,-,TRBJ2-3,TGTGCCAGCAGCTTACAGGGGCCAGATACGCAGTATTTT,CASSLQGPDTQYF
TRBV5-1,TRBD1,-,TRBJ1-2,TGCGCCAGCAGCCCCTCGAACCCCGGGACAGGGAAGGGCTACACCTTC,CASSPSNPGTGKGYTF
TRBV13,-,-,TRBJ2-6,TGTGCCAGCAGCCTCTCTGGGAACACGGCTGGGGCCAACGTCCTGACTTTC,CASSLSGNTAGANVLTF
TRBV7-2,-,-,TRBJ2-2,TGTGCCAGCAGCTCCGACTATGGGGAGCTGTTTTTT,CASSSDYGELFF
TRBV7-8,TRBD1,-,TRBJ1-1,TGTGCCAGCAGCTTAGATCGGGACAGGGGTTCGGACACTGAAGCTTTCTTT,CASSLDRDRGSDTEAFF
TRBV7-2,-,-,TRBJ2-6,TGTGCCAGCAGCTCTCACATGAGCTCTGGGGCCAACGTCCTGACTTTC,CASSSHMSSGANVLTF
TRBV25-1,-,-,TRBJ1-1,TGTGCCAGCAGCCTTACAGTGGGCATGAACACTGAAGCTTTCTTT,CASSLTVGMNTEAFF
TRBV28,-,-,TRBJ1-4,TGTGCCAGCAGTTTTAGGGGTGAAAAACTGTTTTTT,CASSFRGEKLFF
TRBV4-2,TRBD2,few,TRBJ2-4,TGTGCCAGCAGCCAAACGGGGCTAGCGGGAGGCCTAGCCAAAAACATTCAGTACTTC,CASSQTGLAGGLAKNIQYF
TRBV18,TRBD1,-,TRBJ1-5,TGTGCCAGCTCCCAATATCAGGGGGCGGATCAGCCCCAGCATTTT,CASSQYQGADQPQHF
TRBV5-1,TRBD1,-,TRBJ1-2,TGCGCCAGCAGCCGAGGACAGGGGGACTATGGCTACACCTTC,CASSRGQGDYGYTF
TRBV2,TRBD1,-,TRBJ1-3,TGTGCCAGCAGTGGGGACAGGTCCTCTGTTGGAAACACCATATATTTT,CASSGDRSSVGNTIYF
TRBV6-6,TRBD1,-,TRBJ2-7,TGTGCCAGTTTCGGGACAGGGGGTCTCGAGCAGTACTTC,CASFGTGGLEQYF
TRBV27,-,-,TRBJ2-7,TGTGCCAGCAGTTTATCTTTCGGGACGGCCTACGAGCAGTACTTC,CASSLSFGTAYEQYF
TRBV7-7,-,-,TRBJ2-2,TGTGCTAGCAGCCCGATGGAAAAAAACACCGGGGAGCTGTTTTTT,CASSPMEKNTGELFF
TRBV5-1,-,-,TRBJ1-6,TGCGCCAGCAGCTTGCAGCTCGACAGAAATAATTCACCCCTCCACTTT,CASSLQLDRNNSPLHF
TRBV19,-,-,TRBJ1-5,TGTGCCAGTAGTCCGTTGAATTTCGGGGGCCTAAATCAGCCCCAGCATTTT,CASSPLNFGGLNQPQHF
TRBV7-2,-,-,TRBJ1-5,TGTGCCAGCAGCTTAGCCCCAGTCCAGCCCCAGCATTTT,CASSLAPVQPQHF
TRBV6-6,-,-,TRBJ1-5,TGTGCCAGCAACATTCAAGGGGCAGGAAGCAATCAGCCCCAGCATTTT,CASNIQGAGSNQPQHF
TRBV7-2,-,-,TRBJ1-5,TGTGCCAGCAGCTTAGTTAGGGGCTTGAATCAGCCCCAGCATTTT,CASSLVRGLNQPQHF
TRBV30,-,-,TRBJ2-2,TGTGCCTGGAGGGGGGGAGGCAGAGGAACCGGGGAGCTGTTTTTT,CAWRGGGRGTGELFF
TRBV20-1,-,-,TRBJ1-2,TGCAGTGCTAGTAGGCCCTACACCTTC,CSASRPYTF
TRBV6-5,-,-,TRBJ2-3,TGTGCCAGCAGTACGGTTACCACAGATACGCAGTATTTT,CASSTVTTDTQYF
TRBV5-1,-,-,TRBJ2-2,TGCGCCAGCAGCCCCTTTGGGTCGGCTGACACCGGGGAGCTGTTTTTT,CASSPFGSADTGELFF
TRBV6-5,-,-,TRBJ1-2,TGTGCCAGCAGTTGGACGTCTAACTATGGCTACACCTTC,CASSWTSNYGYTF
TRBV27,TRBD1,-,TRBJ2-1,TGTGCCAGCAGTTTAAATGACAGGGCCTATATGTTCTTC,CASSLNDRAYMFF
TRBV19,-,-,TRBJ1-2,TGTGCCAGTAGACCGGGAACCTATGGCTACACCTTC,CASRPGTYGYTF
TRBV6-5,TRBD1,-,TRBJ1-2,TGTGCCAGCAGTTATACAGGGGGAGGTATTTACTATGGCTACACCTTC,CASSYTGGGIYYGYTF
TRBV5-4,-,-,TRBJ2-7,TGTGCCAGCAGCTTGGCGATCGGCGGGTACGAGCAGTACTTC,CASSLAIGGYEQYF
TRBV5-6,-,once,TRBJ2-3,TGTGCCAGCAGCTTACGGACAGCCGCACCTAGCACAGATACGCAGTATTTT,CASSLRTAAPSTDTQYF
TRBV4-1,-,-,TRBJ2-7,TGCGCCAGCAGCCATACAGACAGGGACTTGGTCGAGCAGTACTTC,CASSHTDRDLVEQYF
TRBV6-1,-,-,TRBJ1-1,TGTGCCAGCTCGACGACAGGAAAGAACACTGAAGCTTTCTTT,CASSTTGKNTEAFF
TRBV6-1,TRBD1,-,TRBJ1-4,TGTGCCAGCACCTGGGGACAGAATGAAAAACTGTTTTTT,CASTWGQNEKLFF
TRBV2,-,-,TRBJ2-7,TGTGCCAGCAAGGATCTCCCCTTAAGCTCCTACGAGCAGTACTTC,CASKDLPLSSYEQYF
TRBV19,TRBD2,-,TRBJ2-3,TGTGCCAGTAGTTCCCGGACTAGCGGTAGCACAGATACGCAGTATTTT,CASSSRTSGSTDTQYF
TRBV6-1,-,-,TRBJ1-4,TGTGCCAGCAGTGACCGAGGAGGCGATGAAAAACTGTTTTTT,CASSDRGGDEKLFF
TRBV28,TRBD1,-,TRBJ2-7,TGTGCCACCCAAGGGGGACAGTCCTACGAGCAGTACTTC,CATQGGQSYEQYF
TRBV19,-,-,TRBJ2-3,TGTGCCAGTAGTATTCGAGCGGCTAGCACAGATACGCAGTATTTT,CASSIRAASTDTQYF
TRBV6-1,-,-,TRBJ1-5,TGTGCCAGCAGTGTCTCTCCCGACAATCAGCCCCAGCATTTT,CASSVSPDNQPQHF
TRBV5-1,TRBD1,-,TRBJ1-1,TGCGCCAGCAGCCACGACAGGGGGCAGGCTTTCTTT,CASSHDRGQAFF
TRBV28,TRBD2,-,TRBJ2-1,TGTGCCAGCACCCCCGCGGGAGGGAAAGAGCAGTTCTTC,CASTPAGGKEQFF
TRBV9,TRBD1,-,TRBJ1-2,TGTGCCAGCAGCGTGGGGACAGGTAGCGATTATGGCTACACCTTC,CASSVGTGSDYGYTF
TRBV11-2,TRBD1,-,TRBJ1-3,TGTGCCAGCAGCTTGGACAGGGTGTCAAACACCATATATTTT,CASSLDRVSNTIYF
TRBV29-1,-,-,TRBJ2-5,TGCAGCGTTGAAGCCCAGGCAACGCGGACCCAGTACTTC,CSVEAQATRTQYF
TRBV4-2,-,-,TRBJ2-3,TGTGCCAGCAGCCAACACCAGGGTTCGGATACGCAGTATTTT,CASSQHQGSDTQYF
TRBV7-9,-,-,TRBJ1-1,TGTGCCAGCAGCTTAGTTTGGGCCCCAGATTCGGGTCGAATCACTGAAGCTTTCTTT,CASSLVWAPDSGRITEAFF
TRBV28,-,-,TRBJ2-5,TGTGCCAGCAGTTTACGGGAATTACAAGAGACCCAGTACTTC,CASSLRELQETQYF
TRBV2,-,-,TRBJ2-7,TGTGCCAGCAGGCTTGGCTATACGGAGAGGGTCGAGCAGTACTTC,CASRLGYTERVEQYF
TRBV29-1,TRBD1,-,TRBJ2-5,TGCAGCGTTGAAAAGGGGGCGAAAGAGACCCAGTACTTC,CSVEKGAKETQYF
TRBV5-1,-,-,TRBJ1-5,TGCGCCAGCAGCTTGGATCCAAACCAGCCCCAGCATTTT,CASSLDPNQPQHF
TRBV12-1,-,-,TRBJ2-3,TGTGCCAGCAGCCCTAACCATCACAGCACAGATACGCAGTATTTT,CASSPNHHSTDTQYF
TRBV6-5,TRBD2,-,TRBJ2-7,TGTGCCAGCAGTCCCGGGACTAGCGGGCCTTATCATTACTTC,CASSPGTSGPYHYF
TRBV2,-,-,TRBJ1-6,TGTGCCAGCAGTGGTGGACAGCCCTATAATTCACCCCTCCACTTT,CASSGGQPYNSPLHF
TRBV6-1,-,-,TRBJ1-1,TGTGCCAGCAGTGGCTGGCCGGGGGCAGGAACTGAAGCTTTCTTT,CASSGWPGAGTEAFF
TRBV28,-,-,TRBJ1-2,TGTGCCAGCAGTCCCTATGGCTACACCTTC,CASSPYGYTF